This T cell receptor (beta chain) was documented in a study of regulatory T cells in long-lasting Graves disease. Study context: Persistent cases were those of Graves' disease that involved over 5 years of antithyroid drugs with positive TSH receptor antibodies. Study results and caveats: Persistent disease was characterized by preferential usage of TRBV28, TRBJ1-2 and TRBJ2-5. Patients with persistent disease shared roughly 3,000 public clonotypes, outpacing the approximately 950 shared by new patients.

Arm-PCR of CDR3 regions with iRepertoire HTBI primers generated TCR beta libraries. TCRdb called the multiplex PCR reads again in MiXCR, with one record for every CDR3 protein. The data show hundreds of thousands of distinct CDR3 sequences, 25% to 30% seen once. For this clonotype: The antigen remains undetermined.

Time point noted: persistent/refractory GD, antithyroid drugs over 5 years with positive TRAb. The TCR library used RNA extracted from PBMCs. Xi'an, China, was home to the endocrinology department that provided patients. This CDR3 comprises 18 residues. V was clipped by 3 bases and J by 2 bases, with 20 bases between them. CDR1 SGDLS and CDR2 YYNGEE come from the germline V gene. This chain uses TRBV9 with TRBJ2-2, with TRBD2 as a possible D gene (5 bases). The sequence was obtained from a female donor with Graves disease. Material: peripheral blood mononuclear cells (PBMCs), obtained when the disease was refractory, from a patient treated with antithyroid drugs. CDR3: CASSEPVGLALNTGELFF. The CDR3, as DNA: TGTGCCAGCAGCGAACCCGTAGGGCTAGCATTAAACACCGGGGAGCTGTTTTTT.